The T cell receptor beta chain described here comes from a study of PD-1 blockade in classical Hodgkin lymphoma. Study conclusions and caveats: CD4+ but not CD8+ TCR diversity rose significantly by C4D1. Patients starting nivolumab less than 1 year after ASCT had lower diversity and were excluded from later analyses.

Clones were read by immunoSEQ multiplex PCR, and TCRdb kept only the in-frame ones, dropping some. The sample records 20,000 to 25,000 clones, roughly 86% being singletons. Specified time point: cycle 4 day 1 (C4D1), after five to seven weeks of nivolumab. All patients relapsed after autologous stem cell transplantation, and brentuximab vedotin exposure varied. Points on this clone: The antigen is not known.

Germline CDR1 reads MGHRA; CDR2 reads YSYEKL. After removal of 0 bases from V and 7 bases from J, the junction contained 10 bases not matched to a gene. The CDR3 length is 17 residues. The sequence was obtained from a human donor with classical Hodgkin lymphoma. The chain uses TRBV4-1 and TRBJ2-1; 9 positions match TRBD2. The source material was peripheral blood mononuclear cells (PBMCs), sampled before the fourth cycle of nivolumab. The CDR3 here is CASSQDVGAGGWNEQFF. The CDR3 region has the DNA TGCGCCAGCAGCCAAGATGTTGGCGCGGGAGGGTGGAATGAGCAGTTCTTC.